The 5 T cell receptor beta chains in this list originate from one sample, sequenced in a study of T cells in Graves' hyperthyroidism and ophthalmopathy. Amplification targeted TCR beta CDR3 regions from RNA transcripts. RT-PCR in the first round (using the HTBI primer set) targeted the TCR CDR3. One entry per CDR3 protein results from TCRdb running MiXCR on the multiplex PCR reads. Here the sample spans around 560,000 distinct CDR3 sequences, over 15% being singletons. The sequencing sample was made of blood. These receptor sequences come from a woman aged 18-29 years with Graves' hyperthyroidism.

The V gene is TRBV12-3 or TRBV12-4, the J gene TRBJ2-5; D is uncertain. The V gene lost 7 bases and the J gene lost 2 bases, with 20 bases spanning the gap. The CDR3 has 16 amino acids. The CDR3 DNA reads TGTGCCAGCACCCCCGGAAGTAGACTTGTACAAGAGACCCAGTACTTC. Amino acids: CASTPGSRLVQETQYF.

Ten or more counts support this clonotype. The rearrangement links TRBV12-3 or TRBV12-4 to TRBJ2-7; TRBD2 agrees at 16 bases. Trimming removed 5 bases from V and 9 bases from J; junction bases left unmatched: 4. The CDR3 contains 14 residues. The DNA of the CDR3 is TGTGCCAGCAGTCCTGGGACTAGCGGGGGGGGGCAGTACTTC. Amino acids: CASSPGTSGGGQYF.

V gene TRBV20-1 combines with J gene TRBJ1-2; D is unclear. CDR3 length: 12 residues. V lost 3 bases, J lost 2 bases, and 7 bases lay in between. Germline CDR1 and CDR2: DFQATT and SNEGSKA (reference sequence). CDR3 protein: CSASLTNYGYTF. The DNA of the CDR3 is TGCAGTGCTAGCCTAACAAACTATGGCTACACCTTC.

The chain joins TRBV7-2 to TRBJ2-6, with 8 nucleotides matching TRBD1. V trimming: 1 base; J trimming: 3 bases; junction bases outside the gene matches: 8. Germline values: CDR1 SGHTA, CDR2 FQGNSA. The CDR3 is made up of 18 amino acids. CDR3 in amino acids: CASSLGFRGRRGANVLTF. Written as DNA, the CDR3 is TGTGCCAGCAGCTTAGGTTTCAGGGGGCGACGTGGGGCCAACGTCCTGACTTTC.

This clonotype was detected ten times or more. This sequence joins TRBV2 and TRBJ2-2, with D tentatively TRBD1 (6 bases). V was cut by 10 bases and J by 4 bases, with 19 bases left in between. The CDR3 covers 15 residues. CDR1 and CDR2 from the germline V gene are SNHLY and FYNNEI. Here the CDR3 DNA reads TGTGCCACCTCCCCAGACAGGCCTCGCACCGGGGAGCTGTTTTTT. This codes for CATSPDRPRTGELFF.